A single sample is the source of the 22 T cell receptor beta chains below, sequenced in a study of CD8 T cells in Susac syndrome. An amount of RNA that ranged from roughly 0.45 to 1 ug was reverse transcribed with random hexamers. TCRdb itself ran the immunoSEQ multiplex PCR reads through MiXCR, one entry per CDR3 protein. The repertoire consists of 170,000 or so distinct CDR3 sequences, with roughly 96% occurring once and the leading ten covering around 0.15%. Sample: CD8+ T cells from PBMCs. The receptors here all came from a human donor with multiple sclerosis.

The chain links TRBV12-5 to TRBJ1-1; possibly TRBD1 for D (6 bases). The CDR3 consists of 13 residues. CDR1 is LGHNT and CDR2 is FRNRAP in the germline V gene. The ends were cut back, 6 bases at V and 4 bases at J, with 12 bases in the middle. The CDR3: CASGQGSGTEAFF. The DNA of the CDR3 is TGTGCTAGTGGGCAGGGGTCCGGCACTGAAGCTTTCTTT.

The chain couples TRBV28 to TRBJ1-5; 7 nucleotides match TRBD1. CDR3 size: 14 residues. Germline-derived CDR1 and CDR2 are MDHEN and SYDVKM. The V gene end was trimmed by 3 bases and the J gene end by 5 bases; junction bases not matched to a gene: 4. CDR3 sequence reads: CASSLYRGDQPQHF. The CDR3 DNA is TGTGCCAGCAGTTTGTACAGGGGAGATCAGCCCCAGCATTTT. Drawing the rest from reference TRBV28 and TRBJ1-5, the complete variable domain is DVKVTQSSRYLVKRTGEKVFLECVQDMDHENMFWYRQDPGLGLRLIYFSYDVKMKEKGDIPEGYSVSREKKERFSLILESASTNQTSMYLCASSLYRGDQPQHFGDGTRLSIL.

The V call is TRBV9, the J call TRBJ1-5; 7 nucleotides align to TRBD1. With V trimmed by 4 bases and J by 3 bases, 7 bases remained unmatched. CDR3 length: 15 amino acids. Germline V CDR1 and CDR2: SGDLS, YYNGEE. This CDR3 is CASSPGGTDNQPQHF. The DNA of the CDR3 is TGTGCCAGCAGCCCCGGGGGGACAGACAATCAGCCCCAGCATTTT.

V usage is TRBV19 and J usage is TRBJ2-5, with 14 positions matching TRBD2. Germline values: CDR1 LNHDA, CDR2 SQIVND (reference sequence). The CDR3 sequence is 15 residues long. The V gene end was trimmed by 5 bases and the J gene end by 5 bases; junction bases not matched to a gene: 4. CDR3 coding DNA: TGTGCCAGTAGTTCTAGGACTAGCGGGAGGGAGACCCAGTACTTC. Its protein product is CASSSRTSGRETQYF.

The chain links TRBV5-1 to TRBJ2-7, with 8 bases aligning to TRBD1. Germline values: CDR1 SGHRS, CDR2 YFSETQ. The CDR3 contains 14 residues. Trimming took 0 bases from V and 6 from J; bases not matched to a gene: 5. The CDR3 here is CASSLVSGGLEQYF. The CDR3 DNA follows: TGCGCCAGCAGCTTGGTGTCAGGGGGCCTCGAGCAGTACTTC.

The V gene is TRBV4-1, the J gene TRBJ2-4; TRBD1 agrees at 7 bases. This CDR3 has 15 amino acids. CDR1 is MGHRA and CDR2 is YSYEKL in the germline V gene. The V and J ends lost 5 bases and 6 bases, in that order; junction bases with no gene match: 10. CDR3 in amino acids: CASSYNPGQPNIQYF. Here the CDR3 DNA reads TGCGCCAGCAGCTATAACCCGGGACAGCCAAACATTCAGTACTTC.

V gene TRBV28 combines with J gene TRBJ2-7; 7 nucleotides line up with TRBD1. V dropped 6 bases and J dropped 2; count of bases not matched to a gene: 10. Germline V gene data show CDR1 as MDHEN and CDR2 as SYDVKM. The CDR3 consists of 15 residues. The CDR3: CASSPVMDRTYEQYF. CDR3 coding DNA: TGTGCCAGCAGCCCCGTCATGGACAGGACCTACGAGCAGTACTTC.

This clonotype appeared a single time. This rearrangement joins TRBV13 to TRBJ1-1; perhaps TRBD1 as D (6 bases). CDR1 is PRHDT and CDR2 is FYEKMQ in the germline V gene (reference sequence). The CDR3 totals 13 residues. V was clipped by 4 bases and J by 4 bases, with 10 bases between them. CDR3 sequence (DNA): TGTGCCAGCAGCTACGGACAGACCACTGAAGCTTTCTTT. Encoded protein: CASSYGQTTEAFF.

V and J are TRBV29-1 and TRBJ2-7; no reliable D call. The CDR3 is 12 amino acids. V was cut by 5 bases and J by 3 bases, with 11 bases left in between. The germline V gene encodes CDR1 SQVTM and CDR2 ANQGSEA. This CDR3 reads CSVRLGDYEQYF. The CDR3 DNA reads TGCAGCGTTCGTCTCGGCGACTACGAGCAGTACTTC.

This chain connects TRBV5-1 to TRBJ2-7; D gene uncertain. The V end was cut by 1 base, the J end by 3 bases, with 11 bases between. This CDR3 is 14 amino acids long. Germline loops: CDR1 SGHRS, CDR2 YFSETQ. The CDR3 DNA sequence: TGCGCCAGCAGCTTGATAACGGCCCGCTACGAGCAGTACTTC. Translating it yields CASSLITARYEQYF.

This chain links TRBV5-1 with TRBJ1-2, with D maybe TRBD1 (5 bases). The CDR3 is made up of 17 amino acids. Trimming removed 5 bases from V and 4 bases from J, with 24 bases in between. Germline lookup yields CDR1 SGHRS and CDR2 YFSETQ. The CDR3 DNA sequence: TGCGCCAGCAGAGATCTGGGACGGTCTACTTTTAGCTATGGCTACACCTTC. Encoded protein: CASRDLGRSTFSYGYTF.

The rearrangement joins TRBV14 to TRBJ1-3; D gene uncertain. This CDR3 contains 14 residues. Germline CDR1 is SGHDN and CDR2 is FVKESK. The V gene lost 3 bases and the J gene lost 5 bases, with 11 bases spanning the gap. DNA for the CDR3: TGTGCCAGCAGCCATGGCGACGGAAGAAACACCATATATTTT. This encodes CASSHGDGRNTIYF. Drawing the rest from reference TRBV14 and TRBJ1-3, the complete variable domain is EAGVTQFPSHSVIEKGQTVTLRCDPISGHDNLYWYRRVMGKEIKFLLHFVKESKQDESGMPNNRFLAERTGGTYSTLKVQPAELEDSGVYFCASSHGDGRNTIYFGEGSWLTVV.

The chain links TRBV6-4 to TRBJ1-1, with a possible D match to TRBD1 (6 bases). Per germline, CDR1 MRHNA and CDR2 SNTAGT. CDR3 length equals 13 residues. Between the trimmed V and J ends, which lost 6 bases and 1 base, there was a span of 9 bases. The CDR3 DNA is TGTGCCAGCAGCGAACAGGGGAACACTGAAGCTTTCTTT. Protein: CASSEQGNTEAFF.

This clonotype showed up just once. This chain links TRBV7-2 with TRBJ2-3; 10 bases match TRBD2. The CDR3 has 18 residues. The V and J ends lost 4 bases and 1 base, in that order; junction bases with no gene match: 11. Germline CDR1 and CDR2: SGHTA and FQGNSA. The CDR3 loop is CASSSRTSGNARTDTQYF. CDR3 DNA: TGTGCCAGCAGCTCGCGGACTAGCGGAAACGCTCGCACAGATACGCAGTATTTT.

V and J are TRBV7-9 and TRBJ2-7, with TRBD2 identical over 8 bases. Germline assignment: CDR1 SEHNR and CDR2 FQNEAQ (reference sequence). The V segment lost 7 bases and the J segment 0 bases; nucleotides outside the gene matches: 2. The CDR3 contains 13 residues. The CDR3 sequence: CASNSGSSYEQYF. The CDR3 DNA is TGTGCCAGCAACAGCGGGAGCTCCTACGAGCAGTACTTC.

The CDR3 nucleotides are TGCGCCATTGCGGCAAACAATGGTGAGCAGTTCTTC. Translating gives CAIAANNGEQFF. J is TRBJ2-1 and V is TRBV5-1, with D hard to call. V was pared by 9 bases and J by 9 bases, with 16 bases between. The CDR3 length is 12 residues. Germline V gene lookup returns CDR1 SGHRS and CDR2 YFSETQ.

The gene calls are TRBV7-9 and TRBJ2-1; D gene ambiguous. Per germline, CDR1 SEHNR and CDR2 FQNEAQ (reference sequence). V was shortened by 6 bases and J by 2 bases, with 14 bases between the two germline ends. The CDR3 sequence is 15 residues long. The CDR3 DNA sequence: TGTGCCAGCAGACTACCTATGGGCCCCTACAATGAGCAGTTCTTC. It encodes CASRLPMGPYNEQFF.

The chain employs TRBV3-1 and TRBJ2-1; weak D call: TRBD1 (6 bases). Per the germline V gene, CDR1 is LGHDT and CDR2 is YNNKEL (reference sequence). This CDR3 spans 15 amino acids. Trimming took 0 bases from V and 6 from J, leaving 12 bases between them. Written as DNA, the CDR3 is TGTGCCAGCAGCCAAGACAGGGGCGCGGGCAATGAGCAGTTCTTC. It codes for CASSQDRGAGNEQFF.

This sequence joins TRBV20-1 and TRBJ2-3; D may match TRBD1 or TRBD2 (6 bases each). Trimming shortened V by 6 bases and J by 0 bases, and 16 bases separated the two germline ends. Germline CDR1 reads DFQATT; CDR2 reads SNEGSKA (reference sequence). This CDR3 region has 15 residues. CDR3 nucleotide sequence: TGCAGTGCCACGGGGGCGGGACACAGCACAGATACGCAGTATTTT. Translated: CSATGAGHSTDTQYF.

In this sample, this clonotype turned up once. This chain joins TRBV27 and TRBJ1-2; 8 positions agree with TRBD1. There are 13 residues in the CDR3. Trimming took 4 bases from V and 7 from J; bases not matched to a gene: 5. Germline V lookup: CDR1 MNHEY, CDR2 SMNVEV (reference sequence). This chain's CDR3 is CASSWQQGGGYTF. The DNA for the CDR3 is TGTGCCAGCAGTTGGCAACAGGGGGGTGGCTACACCTTC.

The chain employs TRBV7-3 and TRBJ2-1; TRBD2 aligns across 7 bases. This CDR3 spans 17 amino acids. Germline CDR1 is SGHTA and CDR2 is FQGTGA. V was clipped by 0 bases and J by 2 bases; unmatched bases: 7. CDR3 nucleotides: TGTGCCAGCAGCTTAACCGGGCTAGCGGCCACCTACAATGAGCAGTTCTTC. Amino acid sequence: CASSLTGLAATYNEQFF.

The V call is TRBV29-1, the J call TRBJ1-2; D is unclear. Trimming removed 7 bases at V and 3 bases at J, with 9 bases between. The CDR3 totals 11 residues. The germline V gene has CDR1 SQVTM and CDR2 ANQGSEA. CDR3 coding DNA: TGCAGCGCGGTAATAGACTATGGCTACACCTTC. This gives the protein CSAVIDYGYTF.